The rows below give T cell receptor beta chains drawn from one sample of a study of CD8+ T cells in alopecia areata. Measured with immunoSEQ multiplex PCR; TCRdb has only the in-frame clones, and not every one. The sample holds around 150,000 clones, roughly four fifths seen once. The sequences come from CD8+ T cells sorted from blood, collected at week 4, from a patient treated with tofacitinib. Receptors originate from a human donor with alopecia areata. Each CDR3 is given with its conserved first and last residue. A D gene is named only where the DNA matches it firmly. Clone size is shown for a subset of rows, as once, few, many or a class of expanded clone.

>TRBJ2-1|TRBV5-4|-|-
TGTGCCAGCAGCTTGCGGGGATCGAACAATGAGCAGTTCTTC
CASSLRGSNNEQFF
>TRBJ2-3|TRBV9|TRBD2|-
TGTGCCAGCAGCGCTAGCGGGGGGGCATTCGGCACAGATACGCAGTATTTT
CASSASGGAFGTDTQYF
>TRBJ2-1|TRBV14|-|-
TGTGCCAGCAGCCACCTCCTAAGCTCCTACAATGAGCAGTTCTTC
CASSHLLSSYNEQFF
>TRBJ2-7|TRBV7-2|TRBD2|-
TGTGCCAGCAGCCGCACCCTAGCGGGGGTCCACTACGAGCAGTACTTC
CASSRTLAGVHYEQYF
>TRBJ1-1|TRBV9|-|-
TGTGCCAGCAGCGTAGTTGGTGGTAACACTGAAGCTTTCTTT
CASSVVGGNTEAFF
>TRBJ2-3|TRBV27|-|once
TGTGCCAGCAGTTTATCGGTGGGGATTACAGATACGCAGTATTTT
CASSLSVGITDTQYF
>TRBJ1-5|TRBV7-9|-|-
TGTGCCAGCAGCTTAGAGGCGGGGGGCGGCAATCAGCCCCAGCATTTT
CASSLEAGGGNQPQHF
>TRBJ1-1|TRBV7-9|-|-
TGTGCCAGCAGCTCCAGTTGGGTGAACACTGAAGCTTTCTTT
CASSSSWVNTEAFF
>TRBJ1-1|TRBV7-2|-|-
TGTGCCAGCAGCTTATACAGGGTTGGCACTGAAGCTTTCTTT
CASSLYRVGTEAFF
>TRBJ2-7|TRBV27|TRBD2|once
TGTGCCAGCAGCGCTACTAGCGGTGCCTACGAGCAGTACTTC
CASSATSGAYEQYF
>TRBJ2-2|TRBV4-3|-|once
TGCGCCAGCAGCCAAGACCCGATCCCGGCAACCGGGGAGCTGTTTTTT
CASSQDPIPATGELFF
>TRBJ2-1|TRBV18|-|-
TGTGCCAGCTCAGGGGGATTAGCAGCGGGCGAGCAGTTCTTC
CASSGGLAAGEQFF
>TRBJ2-1|TRBV7-7|TRBD2|-
TGTGCTAGCAGCTCCTTAGCGGGCAATGAGCAGTTCTTC
CASSSLAGNEQFF